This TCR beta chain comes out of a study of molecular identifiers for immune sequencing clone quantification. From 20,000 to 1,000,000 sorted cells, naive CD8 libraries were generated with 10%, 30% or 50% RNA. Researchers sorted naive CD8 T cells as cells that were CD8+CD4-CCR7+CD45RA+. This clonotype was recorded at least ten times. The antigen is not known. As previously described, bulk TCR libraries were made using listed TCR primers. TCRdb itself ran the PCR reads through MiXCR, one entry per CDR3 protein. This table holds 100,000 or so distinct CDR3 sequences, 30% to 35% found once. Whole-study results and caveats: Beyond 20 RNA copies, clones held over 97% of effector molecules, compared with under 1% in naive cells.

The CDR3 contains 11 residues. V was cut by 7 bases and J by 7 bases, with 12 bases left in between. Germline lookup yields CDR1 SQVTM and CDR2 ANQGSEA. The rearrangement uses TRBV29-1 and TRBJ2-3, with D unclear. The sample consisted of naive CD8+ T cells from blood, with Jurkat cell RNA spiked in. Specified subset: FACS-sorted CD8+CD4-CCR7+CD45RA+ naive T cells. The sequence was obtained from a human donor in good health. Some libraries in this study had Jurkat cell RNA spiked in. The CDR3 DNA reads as TGCAGCGCCCTAGACGGGTATACGCAGTATTTT. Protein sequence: CSALDGYTQYF.